The clone carrying this TCR beta chain came up many times. Construction of the TCR beta libraries employed iRepertoire HTBI primers in conjunction with Arm-PCR of CDR3 regions. TCRdb reanalysed the multiplex PCR reads using MiXCR and keeps one entry per CDR3 protein. The sample lists about 300,000 distinct CDR3 sequences; approximately 20% were seen once. The data stem from a study of regulatory T cells in long-lasting Graves disease. CDR1 and CDR2 (germline): DFQATT, SNEGSKA (reference sequence). Germline trimming cut 2 bases from V and 2 bases from J; bases unmatched to any gene: 8. This CDR3 contains 16 residues. Documented time point: newly diagnosed GD, antithyroid drugs for less than 3 months. Preparation of the TCR library used RNA extracted from PBMCs.

Specimen: peripheral blood mononuclear cells (PBMCs), collected at new diagnosis, from a patient treated with antithyroid drugs. The TCR sequence derives from a female donor with Graves disease. The J gene is TRBJ2-1, the V gene TRBV20-1, with 8 bases that match TRBD2. CDR3 sequence: CSARSGGAGAYNEQFF. CDR3 nucleotides: TGCAGTGCTAGAAGTGGAGGAGCGGGAGCCTACAATGAGCAGTTCTTC.